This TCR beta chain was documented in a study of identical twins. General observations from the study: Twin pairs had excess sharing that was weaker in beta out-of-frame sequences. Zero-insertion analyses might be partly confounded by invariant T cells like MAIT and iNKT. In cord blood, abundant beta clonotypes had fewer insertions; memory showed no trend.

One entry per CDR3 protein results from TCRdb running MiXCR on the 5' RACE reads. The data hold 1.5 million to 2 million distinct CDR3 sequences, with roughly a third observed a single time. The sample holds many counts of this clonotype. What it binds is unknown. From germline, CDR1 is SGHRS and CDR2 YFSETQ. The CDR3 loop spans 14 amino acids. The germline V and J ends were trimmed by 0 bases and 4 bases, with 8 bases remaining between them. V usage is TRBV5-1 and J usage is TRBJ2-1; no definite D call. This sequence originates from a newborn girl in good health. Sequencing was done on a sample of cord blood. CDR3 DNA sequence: TGCGCCAGCAGCTTGGGCCCGACTTACAATGAGCAGTTCTTC. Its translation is CASSLGPTYNEQFF.